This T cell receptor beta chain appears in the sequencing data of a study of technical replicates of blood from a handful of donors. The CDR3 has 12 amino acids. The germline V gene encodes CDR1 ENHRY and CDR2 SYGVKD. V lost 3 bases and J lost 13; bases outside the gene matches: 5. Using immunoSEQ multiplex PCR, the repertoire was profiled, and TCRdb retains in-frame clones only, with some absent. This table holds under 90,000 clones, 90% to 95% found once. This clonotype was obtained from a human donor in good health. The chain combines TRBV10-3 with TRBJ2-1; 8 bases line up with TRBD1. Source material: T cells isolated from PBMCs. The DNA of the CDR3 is TGTGCCATCAGTGAAAGAGGGACAGGTCAGTTCTTC. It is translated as CAISERGTGQFF.